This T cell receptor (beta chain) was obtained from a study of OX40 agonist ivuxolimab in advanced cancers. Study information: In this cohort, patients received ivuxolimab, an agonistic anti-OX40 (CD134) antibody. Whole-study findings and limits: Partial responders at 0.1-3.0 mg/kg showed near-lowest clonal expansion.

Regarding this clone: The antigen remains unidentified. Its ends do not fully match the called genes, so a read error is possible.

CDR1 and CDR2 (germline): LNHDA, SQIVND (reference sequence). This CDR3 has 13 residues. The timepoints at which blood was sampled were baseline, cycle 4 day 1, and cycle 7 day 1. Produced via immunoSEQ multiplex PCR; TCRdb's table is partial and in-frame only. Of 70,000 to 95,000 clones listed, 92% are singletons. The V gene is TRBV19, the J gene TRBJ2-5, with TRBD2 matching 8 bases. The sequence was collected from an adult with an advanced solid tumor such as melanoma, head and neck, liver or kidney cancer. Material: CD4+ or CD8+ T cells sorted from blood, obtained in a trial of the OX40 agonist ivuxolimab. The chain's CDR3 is CASSPRGLESQYF. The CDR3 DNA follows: TGTGCCAGTAGTCCCCGGGGACTAGAGTCCCAGTACTTC.